The clone carrying this T cell receptor (beta chain) was detected a few times. Its specificity is unknown. This CDR3 is built from 15 residues. V lost 0 bases, J lost 7 bases, and 10 bases lay in between. CDR1 is LGHNA and CDR2 is YSLEER in the germline V gene. This entry belongs to a study of early T cells in non-severe SARS-CoV-2 infection. About the research overall: The sequenced material was bulk RNA from unsorted whole blood, and its chains were unpaired.

Whole-study findings and limits: Private and CD4 specificities were missed by VDJdb matching, skewed to anti-spike CD8.

Unique molecular identifiers tagged individual cDNA molecules. TCRdb processed the 5' RACE reads anew with MiXCR; each CDR3 protein has one entry. The table lists about 53,000 distinct CDR3 sequences, 9% to 15% of them singletons. Sequenced material: whole blood, taken at baseline. This sequence joins TRBV4-3 and TRBJ1-6; the D gene is possibly TRBD1 (5 bases). This TCR came from an adult who was a healthcare worker with PCR-confirmed SARS-CoV-2 infection or an uninfected control (not recorded which). The CDR3 sequence is CASSQDWTPNSPLHF. In DNA, the CDR3 is TGCGCCAGCAGCCAAGACTGGACACCCAATTCACCCCTCCACTTT.